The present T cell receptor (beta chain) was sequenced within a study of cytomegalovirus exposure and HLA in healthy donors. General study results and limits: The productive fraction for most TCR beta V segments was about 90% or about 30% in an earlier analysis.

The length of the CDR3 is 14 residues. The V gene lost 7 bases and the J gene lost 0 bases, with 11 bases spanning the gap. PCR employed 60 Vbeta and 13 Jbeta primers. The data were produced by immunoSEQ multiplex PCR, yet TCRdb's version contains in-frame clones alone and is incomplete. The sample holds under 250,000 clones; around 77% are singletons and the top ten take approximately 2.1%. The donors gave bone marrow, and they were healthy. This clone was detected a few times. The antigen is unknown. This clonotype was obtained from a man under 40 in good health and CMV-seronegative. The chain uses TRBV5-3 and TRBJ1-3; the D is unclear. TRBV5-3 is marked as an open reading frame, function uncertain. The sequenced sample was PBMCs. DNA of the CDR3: TGTGCCAGACCTCCGTACAACTCTGGAAACACCATATATTTT. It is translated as CARPPYNSGNTIYF.